This TCR beta chain was captured by sequencing in a study of cytomegalovirus exposure and HLA in healthy donors (dated by TCRdb to about 2017). For the wider study: An earlier analysis of roughly 500 of the donors reported 276 Gb of sequence data and 117 million unique TCR beta sequences obtained from about 179 million T cells. About 300 gigabases of sequencing data and approximately 84 million unique TCR sequences were included in an early release covering about 620 HLA-typed donors. The genetic ancestry cluster associated with self-reported Caucasian donors included 81% of the approximately 410 genotyped donors. The aim of the study was to test whether cataloging public T cell receptors could identify signatures of past pathogen exposure. The study profiled the T cell repertoires of approximately 700 subjects by immunosequencing and related them to cytomegalovirus serostatus. Along with the roughly 610-subject first cohort, a separate validation cohort of around 120 different subjects was used. To predict cytomegalovirus infection status, the study combined high-throughput TCR immunosequencing, statistical association of individual TCRs with disease status, and machine learning. A later analysis re-analyzed previously published TCR beta repertoires from approximately 670 donors and added high-resolution HLA genotyping to study TCR occurrence patterns. In the later analysis, no new phenotypic data were used to find candidate immune exposures; instead, reliance was placed on TCR beta sequences and their occurrence across donors. To decide whether each TCR beta V gene segment behaved as functional or pseudogenic, an earlier analysis of some 600 of the donors relied on high-throughput TCR beta sequencing. Donor age, sex, ethnicity and CMV serostatus were compiled together with the repertoire data. Genome-wide SNP genotypes for about 60% of the roughly 670 donors were used in a later genetic analysis, which treated that subset as a discovery cohort. All discovery cohort repertoires had been generated using a single sequencing platform. Both class I and class II loci were covered by HLA typing, at four-digit resolution. The number of typed donors differed by locus: about 620-630 for A, B, C, DRB1 and DQB1; roughly 510 for DQA1; roughly 600 for DPA1; and 400 to 480 for DPB1. Four to six DR-DQ haplotypes were handled as single units for association and clustering because linkage in the cohort was strong. Among roughly 400 genotyped donors of the cohort, an average of around 220,000 unique TCR beta nucleotide sequences was sequenced per donor, of which about 18% were non-productive. Results the study describes overall, beyond this receptor: Compared with the 666-donor mean, donors in an Asian-associated ancestry cluster had fewer N-insertions in productive TCRs, according to a later genetic analysis. According to a later analysis, TCR association rates differed among HLA loci, with DRB1 alleles showing the most associated TCRs and HLA-C alleles showing the fewest. A later analysis found that HLA-associated TCR beta chains were more clonally expanded and had lower generation probabilities than equally common non-associated chains. Because the 87-base-pair reads could not distinguish some IMGT-functional V segments, including TRBV6-2 and TRBV6-3, those segments were excluded. Specific HLA alleles were associated with 15,000 to 20,000 TCR beta sequences at a false discovery rate of 0.05 in a later analysis. Because HLA typing was unavailable for some donors at each locus, only the typed subset was used in association tests. It was suggested by the authors that the approach could potentially be generalized to other disease states and immunological phenotypes. An association between a missense DCLRE1C variant and V-gene and J-gene trimming of TCR beta chains was found in a later genetic analysis and replicated in an independent cohort. A cluster of highly shared sequence variants was judged likely to represent a technical artifact of the sequencing pipeline. In this cohort, only TCR beta chains were sequenced, and detectable features were limited by the absence of alpha or paired-chain data. In vitro tests confirmed that a few of the cytomegalovirus-associated TCR beta chains recognize cytomegalovirus antigens. A further reported finding was that TCR beta sequences accurately predicted the HLA-A and HLA-B alleles for most subjects in the first cohort. The classifier was reported to diagnose cytomegalovirus status with high specificity and sensitivity in both the original cohort and the validation cohort. Over 15 rarely observed V segments, including chromosome 9 orphons, were excluded from the earlier analysis of about 500 of the donors because counts were too low. Sequencing depth was assumed to be roughly uniform across donors in the presence/absence analyses, though that assumption may not hold. Linkage disequilibrium might explain the correlated functional status among segregating V segments, but an unknown experimental factor could not be excluded. An earlier analysis of some 590 of the donors showed that most TCR beta V segments appeared in productive rearrangements either about 87% or about 30% of the time, which broadly matched IMGT annotations. According to a later analysis, parvovirus B19, influenza, CMV and Epstein-Barr virus appeared linked to several top co-occurrence clusters. In a later analysis, most CMV-associated TCR beta chains were found to appear HLA-restricted, with HLA associations seemingly driven largely by CMV exposure. Assigning TCR associations to individual alleles was difficult when HLA alleles, especially DR and DQ, strongly co-occurred. In the study, approximately 160 TCR beta chains were listed as associated with cytomegalovirus. Immune exposure information for the cohort was limited to CMV serostatus. Most TCR sequences were seen in very few donors, while some public TCRs were found in many individuals.

The V end loses 5 bases and the J end loses 0 bases, and a stretch of 13 bases separates them. CDR1 and CDR2 were assigned from the germline V gene as SNHLY and FYNNEI. The CDR3 goes from the cysteine to the phenylalanine over 15 residues. Solely the CDR3 DNA is kept, with 45 bases framed from the first base. Worth noting for this clone: Its antigen is not yet known. Per-base quality was not reported, and no clone a single base away is much larger than it.

In total, 500 to 700 healthy bone marrow donors made up the cohort. At the time of sampling, every cohort member was nominally healthy, though immune exposures that went unrecorded were likely present. The donor was CMV seropositive and was included in the group of 300 or so seropositive cohort members. Each donor provided a peripheral blood sample, and peripheral blood mononuclear cells were used for TCR beta sequencing. The Qiagen DNeasy Blood Extraction Kit was used to extract genomic DNA from the blood cell samples. The library was made by the immunoSEQ multiplex PCR assay. For the multiplex PCR, a mixture combining 60 forward primers for TCR Vbeta segments and 13 reverse primers for TCR Jbeta segments was used. The CDR3 region of rearranged TCR beta genes was amplified from genomic DNA with a multiplex PCR assay. On the Illumina HiSeq System, the amplified TCR beta libraries were sequenced as 87-base-pair reads. As for the authors' bioinformatics: A later analysis counted 65 million to 90 million unique TCR beta chains across the approximately 700 repertoires, and approximately 11 million of these chains were shared by at least two donors. Raw reads were error-corrected and collapsed into unique sequences by a nearest-neighbor algorithm in which closely related sequences were merged to remove PCR and sequencing errors. CDR3 sequences were aligned to IMGT reference sequences to assign V, D and J gene segments. For a sequence to be retained, a match of at least six nucleotides was required to both a V gene segment and a J gene segment. Rearrangements were classified as productive when the CDR3 lacked stop codons and remained in frame with V and J, and all other rearrangements were classified as non-productive. Following IMGT convention, CDR3 was defined as the stretch from the second conserved V-encoded cysteine to the conserved J-encoded phenylalanine. The earlier analysis of about 620 of the donors excluded sequences that lacked an unambiguous match to a single V gene segment. In an earlier analysis of 500 to 750 of the donors, V segments were called functional above 56.7% productive rearrangements and were called segregating when the between-donor standard deviation exceeded 5%. To diagnose cytomegalovirus status from the catalog of TCR beta chain sequences, a statistical classification framework was built. A later analysis assigned V and J genes by comparing TCR nucleotide sequences with IMGT/GENE-DB human TR gene sequences. A later analysis assigned CDR3 sequences and most-parsimonious VDJ recombination scenarios with the TCRdist pipeline. A later analysis defined each TCR beta chain by its CDR3 amino acid sequence plus V-gene family, and excluded reads lacking a unique V-gene family. A later analysis removed several hundred highly shared, low-generation-probability nucleotide sequences to deal with suspected cross-contamination and a sequencing artifact. For each public chain, a later analysis derived a clonal expansion index from normalized ranks of inferred template counts within each repertoire. In a later analysis, generation probabilities were computed with a VDJ recombination model fitted to out-of-frame rearrangements, and the resulting probabilities were checked against IGoR. A later analysis scored TCR-TCR, TCR-HLA and TCR-CMV co-occurrence with hypergeometric tests, applying a repertoire-size bias correction to TCR pairs. In a later analysis, false discovery rates were estimated by permuting HLA or CMV assignments 20 times. In a later analysis, co-occurring TCRs were grouped with DBSCAN, and TCRdist sequence similarity was added when clustering was performed within HLA-allele-positive subsets. Repertoires with fewer than 30,000 or more than 120,000 public chains, plus five repertoires with anomalous nucleotide sharing, were excluded from co-occurrence clustering. Held by TCRdb, this immuneACCESS table contains in-frame sequences only and omits some clones. Under half of the omission traces to an unresolved V gene where checked; the cause of the rest is unknown. V, J and clone size are those of that table, while D and trimming were read from the DNA. Here the sample has some 100,000 clones; around three quarters occur a single time. The top ten hold approximately 7.7% of the sample.

This receptor was identified in a woman aged 45-65 years in good health and CMV-seropositive. The V gene is TRBV2 and the J gene is TRBJ1-1, and perhaps TRBD1 as D gene, on 5 matching bases. Sequenced material: PBMCs. Here is the DNA: TGTGCCAGCAGTCCGGACACTTACATGAACACTGAAGCTTTCTTT. It translates to CASSPDTYMNTEAFF.